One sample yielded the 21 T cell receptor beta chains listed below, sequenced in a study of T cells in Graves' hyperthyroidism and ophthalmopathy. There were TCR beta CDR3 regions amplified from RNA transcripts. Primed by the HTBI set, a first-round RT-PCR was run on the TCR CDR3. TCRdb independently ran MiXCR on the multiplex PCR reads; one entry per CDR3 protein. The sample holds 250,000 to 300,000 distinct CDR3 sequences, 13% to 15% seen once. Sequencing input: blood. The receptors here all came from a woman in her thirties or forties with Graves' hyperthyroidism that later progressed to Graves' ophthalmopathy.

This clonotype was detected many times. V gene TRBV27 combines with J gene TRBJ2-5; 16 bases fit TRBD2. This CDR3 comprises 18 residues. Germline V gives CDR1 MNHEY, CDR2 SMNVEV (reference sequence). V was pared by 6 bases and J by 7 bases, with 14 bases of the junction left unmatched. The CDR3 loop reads CASSPPGLAGGRERTQYF. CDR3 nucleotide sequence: TGTGCCAGCAGCCCGCCGGGACTAGCGGGAGGGCGGGAACGGACCCAGTACTTC.

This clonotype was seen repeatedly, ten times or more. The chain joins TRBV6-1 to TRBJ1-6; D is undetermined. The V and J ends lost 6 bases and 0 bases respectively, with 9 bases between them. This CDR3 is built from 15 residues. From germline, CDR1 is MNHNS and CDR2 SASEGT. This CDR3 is CASRDGGSYNSPLHF. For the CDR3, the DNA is TGTGCCAGCAGGGACGGAGGCTCCTATAATTCACCCCTCCACTTT.

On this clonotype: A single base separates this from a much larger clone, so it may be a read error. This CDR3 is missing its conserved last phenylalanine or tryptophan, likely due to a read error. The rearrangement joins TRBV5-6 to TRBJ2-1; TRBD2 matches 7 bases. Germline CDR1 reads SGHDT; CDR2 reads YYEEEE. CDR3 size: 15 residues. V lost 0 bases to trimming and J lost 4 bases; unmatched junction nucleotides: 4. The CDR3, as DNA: TGTGCCAGCAGCTTGGAAACTAGCGTGTACAATGAGCAGTTCCTC. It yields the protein CASSLETSVYNEQFL.

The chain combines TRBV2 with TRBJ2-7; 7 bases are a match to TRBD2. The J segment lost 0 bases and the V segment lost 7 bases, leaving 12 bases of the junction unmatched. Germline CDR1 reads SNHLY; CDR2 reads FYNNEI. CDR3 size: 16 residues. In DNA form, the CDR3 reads TGTGCCAGCACCGAGGGAGGGTGGCGCGGCTCCTACGAGCAGTACTTC. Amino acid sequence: CASTEGGWRGSYEQYF.

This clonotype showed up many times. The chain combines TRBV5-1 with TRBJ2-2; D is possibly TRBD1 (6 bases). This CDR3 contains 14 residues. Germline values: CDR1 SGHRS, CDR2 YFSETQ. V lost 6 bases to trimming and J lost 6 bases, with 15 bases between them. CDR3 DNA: TGCGCCAGCAAATGGACAGTGGGGCCCGGGGAGCTGTTTTTT. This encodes CASKWTVGPGELFF. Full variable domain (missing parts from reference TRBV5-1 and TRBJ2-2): KAGVTQTPRYLIKTRGQQVTLSCSPISGHRSVSWYQQTPGQGLQFLFEYFSETQRNKGNFPGRFSGRQFSNSRSEMNVSTLELGDSALYLCASKWTVGPGELFFGEGSRLTVL.

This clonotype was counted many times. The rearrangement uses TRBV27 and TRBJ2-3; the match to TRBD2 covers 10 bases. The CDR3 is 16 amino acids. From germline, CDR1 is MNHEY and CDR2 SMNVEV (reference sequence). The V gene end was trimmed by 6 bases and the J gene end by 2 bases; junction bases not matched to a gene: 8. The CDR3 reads CASSPGLADNTDTQYF. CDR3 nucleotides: TGTGCCAGCAGCCCCGGACTAGCGGACAACACAGATACGCAGTATTTT.

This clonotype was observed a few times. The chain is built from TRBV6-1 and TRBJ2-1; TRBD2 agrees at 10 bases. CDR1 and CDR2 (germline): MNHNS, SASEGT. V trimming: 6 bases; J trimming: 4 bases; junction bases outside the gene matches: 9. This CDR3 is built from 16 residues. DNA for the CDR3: TGTGCCAGCAGCAACCCGGGACTAGCGCATTACAATGAGCAGTTCTTC. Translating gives CASSNPGLAHYNEQFF.

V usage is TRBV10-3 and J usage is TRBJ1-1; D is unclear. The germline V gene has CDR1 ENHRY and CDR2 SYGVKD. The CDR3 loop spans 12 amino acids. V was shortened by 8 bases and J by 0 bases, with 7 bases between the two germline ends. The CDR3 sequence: CAIGSMNTEAFF. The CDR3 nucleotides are TGTGCCATCGGGAGTATGAACACTGAAGCTTTCTTT.

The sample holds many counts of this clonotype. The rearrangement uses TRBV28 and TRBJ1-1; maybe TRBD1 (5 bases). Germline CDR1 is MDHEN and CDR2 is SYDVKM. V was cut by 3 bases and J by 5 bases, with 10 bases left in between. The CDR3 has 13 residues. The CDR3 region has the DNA TGTGCCAGCAGTTTTAGGGGAGGGACTGAAGCTTTCTTT. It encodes CASSFRGGTEAFF.

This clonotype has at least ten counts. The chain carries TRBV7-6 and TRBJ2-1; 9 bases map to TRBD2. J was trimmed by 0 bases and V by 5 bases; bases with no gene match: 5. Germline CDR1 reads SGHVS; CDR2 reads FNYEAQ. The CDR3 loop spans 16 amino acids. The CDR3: CASSNIAGASYNEQFF. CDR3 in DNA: TGTGCCAGCAGCAATATAGCGGGAGCCTCCTACAATGAGCAGTTCTTC.

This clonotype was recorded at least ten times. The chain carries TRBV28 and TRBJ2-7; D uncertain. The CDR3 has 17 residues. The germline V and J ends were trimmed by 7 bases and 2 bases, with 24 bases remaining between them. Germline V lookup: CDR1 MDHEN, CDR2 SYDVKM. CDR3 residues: CASTTRSGSRSTYEQYF. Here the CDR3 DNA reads TGTGCCAGCACTACCCGGAGTGGGTCCCGCTCCACCTACGAGCAGTACTTC.

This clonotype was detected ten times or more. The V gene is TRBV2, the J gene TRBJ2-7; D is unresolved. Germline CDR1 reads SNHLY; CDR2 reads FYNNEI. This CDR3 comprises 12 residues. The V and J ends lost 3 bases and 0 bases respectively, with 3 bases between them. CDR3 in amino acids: CASSDTSYEQYF. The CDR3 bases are TGTGCCAGCAGTGATACCTCCTACGAGCAGTACTTC.

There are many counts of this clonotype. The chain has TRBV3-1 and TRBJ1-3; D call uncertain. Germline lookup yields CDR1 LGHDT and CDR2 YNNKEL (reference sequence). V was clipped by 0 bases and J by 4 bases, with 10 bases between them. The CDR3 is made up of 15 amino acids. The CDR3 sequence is CASSQDKKGGNTIYF. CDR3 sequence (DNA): TGTGCCAGCAGCCAAGATAAAAAAGGGGGAAACACCATATATTTT.

Here the CDR3 reads CASSYSNRLLNTEAFF. Written as DNA, the CDR3 is TGTGCCAGCAGTTACTCGAACAGACTTTTGAACACTGAAGCTTTCTTT. V gene TRBV6-9 combines with J gene TRBJ1-1; D unclear. Germline CDR1 MNHGY, CDR2 SVAAGI. The CDR3 consists of 16 residues. The V end lost 3 bases, the J end lost 0 bases, and 14 bases lay between the germline ends.

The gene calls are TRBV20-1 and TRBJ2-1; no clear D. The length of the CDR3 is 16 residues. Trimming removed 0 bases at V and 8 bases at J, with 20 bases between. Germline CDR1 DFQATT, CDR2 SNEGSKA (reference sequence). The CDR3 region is CSARENWPSGLYEQFF. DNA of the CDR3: TGCAGTGCTAGAGAAAATTGGCCTAGTGGGCTTTATGAGCAGTTCTTC.

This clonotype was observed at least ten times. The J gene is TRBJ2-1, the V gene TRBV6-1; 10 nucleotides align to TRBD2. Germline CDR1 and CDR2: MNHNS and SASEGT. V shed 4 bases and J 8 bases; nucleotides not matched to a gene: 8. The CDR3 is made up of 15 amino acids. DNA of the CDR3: TGTGCCAGCAGTGTTTCTAGCGGGAGTAAAGATGAGCAGTTCTTC. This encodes CASSVSSGSKDEQFF.

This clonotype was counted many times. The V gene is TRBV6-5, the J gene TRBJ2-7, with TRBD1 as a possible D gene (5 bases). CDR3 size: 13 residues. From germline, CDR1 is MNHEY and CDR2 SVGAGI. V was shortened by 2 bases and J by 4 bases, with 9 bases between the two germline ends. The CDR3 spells CASSYRGRYEQYF. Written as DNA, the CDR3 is TGTGCCAGCAGTTACAGGGGAAGATACGAGCAGTACTTC.

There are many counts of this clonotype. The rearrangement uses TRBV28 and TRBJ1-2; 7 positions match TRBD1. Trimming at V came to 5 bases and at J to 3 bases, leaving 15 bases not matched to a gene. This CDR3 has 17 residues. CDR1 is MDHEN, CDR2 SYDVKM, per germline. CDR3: CASSRRDSTKSHYGYTF. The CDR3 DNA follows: TGTGCCAGCAGTCGACGGGACAGCACTAAATCACACTATGGCTACACCTTC.

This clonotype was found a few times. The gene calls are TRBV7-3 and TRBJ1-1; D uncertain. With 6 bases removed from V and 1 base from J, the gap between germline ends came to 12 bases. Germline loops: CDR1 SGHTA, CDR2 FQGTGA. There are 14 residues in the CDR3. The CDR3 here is CASSLPMRNTEAFF. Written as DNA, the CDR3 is TGTGCCAGCAGTCTTCCGATGAGGAACACTGAAGCTTTCTTT.

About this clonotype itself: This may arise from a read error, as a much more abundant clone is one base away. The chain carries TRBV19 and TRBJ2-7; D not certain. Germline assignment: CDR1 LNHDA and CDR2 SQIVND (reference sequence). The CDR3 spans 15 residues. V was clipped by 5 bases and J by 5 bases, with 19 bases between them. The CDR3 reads CASSEVRTTTHEQYF. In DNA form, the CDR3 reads TGTGCCAGTAGTGAAGTCAGGACGACAACCCACGAGCAGTACTTC.

CDR3 in DNA: TGCAGTGCTAGGGAGGATCCTAATCAGCCCCAGCATTTT. Protein product: CSAREDPNQPQHF. The rearrangement uses TRBV20-1 and TRBJ1-5; D is unresolved. The ends were cut back, 3 bases at V and 4 bases at J, with 10 bases in the middle. CDR3 length: 13 residues. Looked up from germline, CDR1 is DFQATT and CDR2 is SNEGSKA (reference sequence).